Sequencing of this T cell receptor (beta chain) was carried out in a study of patients and donors after allogeneic stem cell transplantation. TCRdb re-analysed the RT-PCR reads in MiXCR, keeping a single row per CDR3 protein. This table has roughly 940,000 distinct CDR3 sequences, around 17% appearing once. Sequenced: blood, either unsorted or a sorted T cell fraction (not recorded which). The clonotype comes from a human donor who was either an allogeneic HSCT recipient or a stem cell or donor lymphocyte infusion donor (not recorded which). It is not recorded whose cells these are; they may come from a transplant donor.

CDR3 coding DNA: TGCAGTGCTAGGGACGAGGCCCCTGAGGGTGAGCAGTTCTTC. Its translation is CSARDEAPEGEQFF. The V gene is TRBV20-1, the J gene TRBJ2-1; D possibly corresponds to TRBD2 (5 bases). The germline V and J ends were trimmed by 3 bases and 9 bases, with 18 bases remaining between them. CDR1 is DFQATT and CDR2 is SNEGSKA in the germline V gene (reference sequence). The CDR3 runs 14 residues.